What follows are 23 T cell receptor beta chains derived from one specimen sequenced in a study of blood T cell repertoires in COVID-19. This table comes from immunoSEQ multiplex PCR, and its TCRdb copy is limited to in-frame clones, with some not included. Here the sample spans around 200,000 clones, 88% being singletons. The sample consisted of peripheral blood. These receptors all come from a young man with active or convalescent COVID-19.

The chain combines TRBV19 with TRBJ1-2; TRBD1 matches at 10 bases. Germline V CDR1 and CDR2: LNHDA, SQIVND (reference sequence). V shed 8 bases, J shed 6 bases, and the junction held 3 bases outside the gene matches. The CDR3 spans 12 residues. The CDR3: CASRGTGDGYTF. The CDR3, as DNA: TGTGCCAGTCGCGGGACAGGGGATGGCTACACCTTC.

The J gene is TRBJ2-2, the V gene TRBV19, with TRBD1 matching 7 bases. The J segment lost 6 bases and the V segment lost 7 bases, leaving 5 bases of the junction unmatched. There are 13 residues in the CDR3. The germline V gene has CDR1 LNHDA and CDR2 SQIVND (reference sequence). CDR3 coding DNA: TGTGCCAGTATCAAGGGGGCGTCCGGGGAGCTGTTTTTT. It yields the protein CASIKGASGELFF.

The V call is TRBV9, the J call TRBJ1-1; TRBD1 agrees at 8 bases. Per germline, CDR1 SGDLS and CDR2 YYNGEE. V was pared by 1 base and J by 2 bases, with 13 bases of the junction left unmatched. CDR3 length: 18 amino acids. The CDR3 DNA reads TGTGCCAGCAGCGTACATCCAGGACAGGGAGTTCTTAACACTGAAGCTTTCTTT. This sequence encodes CASSVHPGQGVLNTEAFF.

This chain joins TRBV11-2 and TRBJ1-1; no reliable D call. Germline CDR1 and CDR2: SGHAT and FQNNGV. Trimming took 5 bases from V and 1 from J, leaving 11 bases between them. This CDR3 comprises 14 residues. The chain's CDR3 is CASSRSGENTEAFF. Here the CDR3 DNA reads TGTGCCAGCAGCCGAAGCGGCGAGAACACTGAAGCTTTCTTT.

The gene calls are TRBV28 and TRBJ1-5, with D uncertain. Germline V gene lookup returns CDR1 MDHEN and CDR2 SYDVKM. This CDR3 comprises 16 residues. V dropped 7 bases and J dropped 2 bases, with 18 bases sitting between them. The CDR3: CASTDRMARGNQPQHF. CDR3 sequence (DNA): TGTGCCAGCACTGACCGCATGGCCCGGGGCAATCAGCCCCAGCATTTT.

The chain carries TRBV19 and TRBJ1-4, with a possible D match to TRBD1 (6 bases). CDR3 size: 14 residues. Germline loops: CDR1 LNHDA, CDR2 SQIVND (reference sequence). V was pared by 9 bases and J by 2 bases, with 13 bases between. The CDR3 DNA follows: TGTGCCAGAGGACAGTCAGAGACTAATGAAAAACTGTTTTTT. This codes for CARGQSETNEKLFF.

The chain recombines TRBV24-1 with TRBJ2-2, with 9 bases fitting TRBD1. Germline loops: CDR1 KGHDR, CDR2 SFDVKD. Trimming at V came to 3 bases and at J to 7 bases, leaving 8 bases not matched to a gene. CDR3 length equals 16 residues. The CDR3: CATSDRGQGPNGELFF. DNA for the CDR3: TGTGCCACCAGTGATCGAGGACAGGGGCCCAACGGGGAGCTGTTTTTT.

The chain has TRBV6-4 and TRBJ1-5; D is unresolved. In germline, CDR1 is MRHNA, CDR2 SNTAGT. This CDR3 region has 16 residues. Between the trimmed V and J ends, which lost 2 bases and 0 bases, there was a span of 11 bases. This CDR3 reads CASSDRRSVSNQPQHF. CDR3 nucleotides: TGTGCCAGCAGTGACAGGCGGTCGGTTAGCAATCAGCCCCAGCATTTT.

This rearrangement joins TRBV13 to TRBJ1-2; 10 nucleotides agree with TRBD1. The CDR3 is made up of 15 amino acids. V shed 2 bases, J shed 6 bases, and the junction held 6 bases outside the gene matches. Germline-derived CDR1 and CDR2 are PRHDT and FYEKMQ (reference sequence). CDR3 nucleotide sequence: TGTGCCAGCAGCTTACCGAGGGACAGGGGAGATGGCTACACCTTC. It is translated as CASSLPRDRGDGYTF.

This chain uses TRBV9 with TRBJ2-5; 7 bases line up with TRBD1. The V segment lost 4 bases and the J segment 4 bases; nucleotides outside the gene matches: 10. The CDR3 spans 15 residues. CDR1 SGDLS and CDR2 YYNGEE come from the germline V gene. The CDR3 spells CASSSRQGYGETQYF. The CDR3 nucleotides read TGTGCCAGCAGCTCCCGACAGGGTTATGGAGAGACCCAGTACTTC.

The rearrangement uses TRBV2 and TRBJ2-5; 7 positions agree with TRBD2. Germline trimming cut 4 bases from V and 4 bases from J; bases unmatched to any gene: 6. The V gene's germline CDR1 is SNHLY and CDR2 FYNNEI. The CDR3 length is 14 residues. As DNA, the CDR3 is TGTGCCAGCAGTGGGGTTTCGGGGGGAGAGACCCAGTACTTC. Amino acid sequence: CASSGVSGGETQYF.

The V gene is TRBV2, the J gene TRBJ2-7; 8 bases line up with TRBD2. From germline, CDR1 is SNHLY and CDR2 FYNNEI. The CDR3 extends over 14 amino acids. The V segment lost 6 bases and the J segment 9 bases; nucleotides outside the gene matches: 13. This CDR3 reads CASRNELADFGQYF. Here the CDR3 DNA reads TGTGCCAGCAGGAACGAACTAGCGGATTTTGGGCAGTACTTC.

The DNA of the CDR3 is TGCGCCAGCAAGACAGGACAGGGAAATCCTGAAGCTTTCTTT. This codes for CASKTGQGNPEAFF. The chain has TRBV5-1 and TRBJ1-1; 8 bases align to TRBD1. The CDR3 runs to 14 residues. Per the germline V gene, CDR1 is SGHRS and CDR2 is YFSETQ. V was pared by 6 bases and J by 6 bases, with 10 bases of the junction left unmatched.

V gene TRBV3-1 (or the pseudogene TRBV3-2) combines with J gene TRBJ2-5, with 12 bases matching TRBD2. The CDR3 length is 16 residues. J lost 5 bases, V lost 3 bases, and 7 bases had no gene match. Germline V gene lookup returns CDR1 LGHDT and CDR2 YNNKEL (reference sequence). The CDR3 region has the DNA TGTGCCAGCAGCCAGCTACTAGCGGGGGGCAGGGAGACCCAGTACTTC. Its protein product is CASSQLLAGGRETQYF.

The genes are TRBV28 and TRBJ1-1; D unresolved. Germline V gene data show CDR1 as MDHEN and CDR2 as SYDVKM. This CDR3 region has 14 residues. Trimming shortened V by 7 bases and J by 1 base, and 13 bases separated the two germline ends. CDR3: CASNLGRGNTEAFF. The CDR3 DNA reads TGTGCCAGCAATTTGGGTCGGGGGAACACTGAAGCTTTCTTT.

The chain uses TRBV9 and TRBJ2-3, with D perhaps matching TRBD1 (5 bases). The germline gives CDR1 SGDLS, CDR2 YYNGEE. V lost 3 bases to trimming and J lost 0 bases, with 11 bases between them. The CDR3 extends over 15 amino acids. The chain's CDR3 is CASSATAPSTDTQYF. The DNA of the CDR3 is TGTGCCAGCAGCGCGACAGCCCCTAGCACAGATACGCAGTATTTT. Full variable domain (missing parts from reference TRBV9 and TRBJ2-3): DSGVTQTPKHLITATGQRVTLRCSPRSGDLSVYWYQQSLDQGLQFLIQYYNGEERAKGNILERFSAQQFPDLHSELNLSSLELGDSALYFCASSATAPSTDTQYFGPGTRLTVL.

This clone was recorded a few times. This chain connects TRBV30 to TRBJ2-2, with TRBD1 matching over 7 bases. CDR1 is GTSNPN, CDR2 SVGIG, per germline (reference sequence). V shed 3 bases and J 4 bases; nucleotides not matched to a gene: 5. The CDR3 runs to 14 residues. The CDR3 is CAWRWDSFTGELFF. DNA of the CDR3: TGTGCCTGGAGGTGGGACAGCTTCACCGGGGAGCTGTTTTTT.

V usage is TRBV19 and J usage is TRBJ2-4; possibly TRBD1 for D (5 bases). This CDR3 contains 14 residues. Deletions cut 4 bases from V and 7 bases from J, with 14 bases between. CDR1 and CDR2 (germline): LNHDA, SQIVND (reference sequence). DNA of the CDR3: TGTGCCAGTAGTAGCAGGGAAGTGTTGAACATTCAGTACTTC. The encoded protein is CASSSREVLNIQYF.

This clone appeared a single time. J is TRBJ1-2 and V is TRBV7-2; the D gene is possibly TRBD1 (5 bases). Deletions cut 5 bases from V and 4 bases from J, with 17 bases between. Germline V gene data show CDR1 as SGHTA and CDR2 as FQGNSA. This CDR3 is 15 amino acids long. The CDR3, as DNA: TGTGCCAGCAGCCAAACCAGAACAGGCGCCTATGGCTACACCTTC. It is translated as CASSQTRTGAYGYTF.

This sequence joins TRBV7-9 and TRBJ1-1; 9 bases match TRBD1. V was clipped by 5 bases and J by 3 bases; unmatched bases: 10. The CDR3 length is 16 residues. Germline-derived CDR1 and CDR2 are SEHNR and FQNEAQ (reference sequence). The CDR3 coding sequence is TGTGCCAGCAGCCCGGGGACAGGGTCGCGGGACACTGAAGCTTTCTTT. It codes for CASSPGTGSRDTEAFF.

This rearrangement joins TRBV18 to TRBJ1-3; no clear D. Germline V gives CDR1 KGHSH, CDR2 LQKENI. V lost 0 bases to trimming and J lost 2 bases, with 8 bases between them. This CDR3 is 15 amino acids long. The CDR3 nucleotides are TGTGCCAGCTCACCACCATCAGAAGCTGGAAACACCATATATTTT. Translated: CASSPPSEAGNTIYF.

This clone was seen once. V gene TRBV9 combines with J gene TRBJ1-3; 7 nucleotides match TRBD1. CDR3 length equals 16 residues. Germline values: CDR1 SGDLS, CDR2 YYNGEE. The ends lost 4 bases at V and 3 bases at J; junction bases unmatched: 10. CDR3 in DNA: TGTGCCAGCAGCACGGGGGGGGACAGTTATGGAAACACCATATATTTT. Translating gives CASSTGGDSYGNTIYF.

The V and J genes are TRBV15 and TRBJ2-2, with a weak D call TRBD1 (6 bases). Between the trimmed V and J ends, which lost 1 base and 5 bases, there was a span of 20 bases. The germline CDR1 and CDR2 sequences are LNHNV and YYDKDF (reference sequence). CDR3 length equals 18 residues. In nucleotides, the CDR3 is TGTGCCACCAGCAGAGCGAGTTTAAGGGGGTTGAGTACCGGGGAGCTGTTTTTT. Amino acid sequence: CATSRASLRGLSTGELFF.